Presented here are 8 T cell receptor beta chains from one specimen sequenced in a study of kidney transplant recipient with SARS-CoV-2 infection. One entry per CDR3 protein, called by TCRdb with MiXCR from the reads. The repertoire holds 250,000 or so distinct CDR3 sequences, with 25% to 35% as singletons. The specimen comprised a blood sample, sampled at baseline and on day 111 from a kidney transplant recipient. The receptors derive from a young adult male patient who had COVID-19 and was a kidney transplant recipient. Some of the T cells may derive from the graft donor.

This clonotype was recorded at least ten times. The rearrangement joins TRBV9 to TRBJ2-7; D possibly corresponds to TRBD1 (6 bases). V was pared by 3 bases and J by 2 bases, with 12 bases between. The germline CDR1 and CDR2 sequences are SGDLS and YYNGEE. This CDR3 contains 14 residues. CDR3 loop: CASSAPDRAYEQYF. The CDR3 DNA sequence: TGTGCCAGCAGCGCCCCGGACAGAGCCTACGAGCAGTACTTC.

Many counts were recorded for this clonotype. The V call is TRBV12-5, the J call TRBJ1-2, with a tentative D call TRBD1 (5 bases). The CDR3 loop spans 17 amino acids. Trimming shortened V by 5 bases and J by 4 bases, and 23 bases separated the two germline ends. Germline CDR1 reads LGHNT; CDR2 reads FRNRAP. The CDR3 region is CASGGLALQGKTYGYTF. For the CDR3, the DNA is TGTGCTAGTGGTGGATTGGCTTTGCAGGGAAAGACCTATGGCTACACCTTC. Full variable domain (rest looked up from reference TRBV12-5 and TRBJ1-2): DARVTQTPRHKVTEMGQEVTMRCQPILGHNTVFWYRQTMMQGLELLAYFRNRAPLDDSGMPKDRFSAEMPDATLATLKIQPSEPRDSAVYFCASGGLALQGKTYGYTFGSGTRLTVV.

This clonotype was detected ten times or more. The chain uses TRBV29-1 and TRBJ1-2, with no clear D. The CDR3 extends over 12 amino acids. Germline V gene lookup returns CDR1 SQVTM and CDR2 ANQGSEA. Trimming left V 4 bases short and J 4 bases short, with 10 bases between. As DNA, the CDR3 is TGCAGCGTTGCAGCGGACGGCTATGGCTACACCTTC. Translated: CSVAADGYGYTF.

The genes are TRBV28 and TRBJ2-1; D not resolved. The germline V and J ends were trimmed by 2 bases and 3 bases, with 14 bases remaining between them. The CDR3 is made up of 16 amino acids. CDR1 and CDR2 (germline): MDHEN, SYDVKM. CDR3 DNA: TGTGCCAGCAGTTTAGTTCCCCGGGCAGACTACAATGAGCAGTTCTTC. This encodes CASSLVPRADYNEQFF.

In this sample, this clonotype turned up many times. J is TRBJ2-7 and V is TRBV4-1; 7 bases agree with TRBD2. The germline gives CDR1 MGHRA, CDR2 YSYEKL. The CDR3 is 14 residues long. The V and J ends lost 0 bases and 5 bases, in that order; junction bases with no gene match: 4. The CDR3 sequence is CASSQEDGRHEQYV. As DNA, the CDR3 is TGCGCCAGCAGCCAAGAAGACGGGAGGCACGAGCAGTACGTC.

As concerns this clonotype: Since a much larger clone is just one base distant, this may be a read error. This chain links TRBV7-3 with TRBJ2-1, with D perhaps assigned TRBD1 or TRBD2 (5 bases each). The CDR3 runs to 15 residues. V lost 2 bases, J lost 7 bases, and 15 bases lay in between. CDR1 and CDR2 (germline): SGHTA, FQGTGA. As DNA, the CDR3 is TGTGCCAGCAGCTTAGCATGGGACCGAAAGAATGAGCAGTTCTTC. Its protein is CASSLAWDRKNEQFF.

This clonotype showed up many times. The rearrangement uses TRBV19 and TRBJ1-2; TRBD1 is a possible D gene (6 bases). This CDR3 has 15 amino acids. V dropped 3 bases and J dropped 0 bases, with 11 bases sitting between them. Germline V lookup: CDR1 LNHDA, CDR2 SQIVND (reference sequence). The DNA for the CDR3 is TGTGCCAGTAGTATGAGTTGGACAGCTAACTATGGCTACACCTTC. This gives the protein CASSMSWTANYGYTF.

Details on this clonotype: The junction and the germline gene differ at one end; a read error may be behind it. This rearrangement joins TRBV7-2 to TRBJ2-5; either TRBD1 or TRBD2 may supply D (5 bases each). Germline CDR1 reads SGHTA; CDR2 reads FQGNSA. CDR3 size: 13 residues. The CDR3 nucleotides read TGTGCCAGCAAGTGGGGGATCCAAGAGACCCAGCACTTC. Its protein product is CASKWGIQETQHF.